This T cell receptor (beta chain) stems from a study of cytomegalovirus exposure and HLA in healthy donors (dated by TCRdb to 2017 to 2019). At the level of the whole study: An earlier analysis of approximately 590 of the donors reported approximately 300 Gb of sequence data and roughly 110 million unique TCR beta sequences from 150 million to 200 million T cells. Rather than drawing on any new phenotypic data, the later analysis identified candidate immune exposures from TCR beta sequences and the way those sequences occurred across donors. To predict cytomegalovirus infection status, the study brought together high-throughput TCR immunosequencing, statistical association of individual TCRs with disease status, and machine learning. The number of donors typed differed by locus, with about 629-640 for A, B, C, DRB1 and DQB1, more than 500 for DQA1, 606 for DPA1, and roughly 450 for DPB1. Alongside the repertoire data, information on donor age, sex, ethnicity and CMV serostatus was compiled. In an earlier analysis of more than 550 of the donors, high-throughput TCR beta sequencing was used to judge whether each TCR beta V gene segment behaved as functional or pseudogenic. Among the roughly 400 genotyped donors, approximately 82% belonged to the genetic ancestry cluster associated with self-reported Caucasian donors. The study aimed to test whether cataloging public T cell receptors could reveal signatures of past pathogen exposure. Among some 400 genotyped donors of the cohort, an average of around 250,000 unique TCR beta nucleotide sequences was sequenced per donor, of which roughly 18% were non-productive. A later analysis re-analyzed previously published TCR beta repertoires from 666 donors and added high-resolution HLA genotyping to study TCR occurrence patterns. HLA typing included class I and class II loci at four-digit resolution. All discovery cohort repertoires had been generated on a single sequencing platform. Along with the 666-subject first cohort, a separate validation cohort of approximately 110 different subjects was used. In a later genetic analysis, genome-wide SNP genotypes for about three fifths of the 666 donors were used, and that subset was treated as a discovery cohort. Several DR-DQ haplotypes were treated as single units for association and clustering because of strong linkage in the cohort. An early release covering roughly 640 HLA-typed donors comprised about 300 gigabases of sequencing data and tens of millions of unique TCR sequences. The study profiled the T cell repertoires of 550 to 700 subjects by immunosequencing and related them to cytomegalovirus serostatus.

Turning to this clone: Its antigen is not yet known. There are no base qualities to consult, and no much larger clone falls within one base.

General conclusions and limits of the study: In this cohort, only TCR beta chains were sequenced, and detectable features were limited by the absence of alpha or paired-chain data. Because HLA typing was missing for some donors at each locus, association tests included only the typed subset. A cluster of highly shared sequence variants was judged likely to be a technical artifact of the sequencing pipeline. While some public TCRs were present in many individuals, most TCR sequences turned up only very rarely across donors. A few of the identified cytomegalovirus-associated TCR beta chains were confirmed in vitro to be specific for cytomegalovirus antigens. The authors suggested that the approach could potentially be extended to other disease states and immunological phenotypes. A total of fewer than 200 TCR beta chains were listed by the study as associated with cytomegalovirus. A further reported finding was that TCR beta sequences accurately predicted the HLA-A and HLA-B alleles for most subjects in the first cohort. Strong co-occurrence of HLA alleles, especially DR and DQ, made assigning TCR associations to individual alleles difficult. According to a later analysis, TCR association rates differed among HLA loci, with DRB1 alleles showing the most associated TCRs and HLA-C alleles showing the fewest. Most CMV-associated TCR beta chains appeared to be HLA-restricted in a later analysis, and the HLA associations seemed to be driven largely by CMV exposure. Linkage disequilibrium might explain the correlated functional status among segregating V segments, but an unknown experimental factor could not be ruled out. In a later analysis, several top co-occurrence clusters were reported to appear linked to parvovirus B19, influenza, CMV and Epstein-Barr virus. Specific HLA alleles were associated with over 15,000 TCR beta sequences at a false discovery rate of 0.05 in a later analysis. In an earlier analysis of more than 500 of the donors, most TCR beta V segments appeared in productive rearrangements about 87% or about 30% of the time, broadly matching IMGT annotations. Because counts were too low, about 15 rarely observed V segments, including chromosome 9 orphons, were left out of the earlier analysis of about 620 of the donors. In a later genetic analysis, fewer N-insertions in productive TCRs were reported among donors in an Asian-associated ancestry cluster than the roughly 640-donor mean. The classifier was reported to diagnose cytomegalovirus status with high specificity and sensitivity in both the original cohort and the validation cohort. Because the 87-base-pair reads could not distinguish some IMGT-functional V segments, including TRBV6-2 and TRBV6-3, those segments were excluded. Compared with equally common non-associated chains, HLA-associated TCR beta chains in a later analysis were more clonally expanded and had lower generation probabilities. CMV serostatus was the only immune exposure information available for the cohort. The presence/absence analyses assumed that sequencing depth was roughly uniform across donors, and that assumption may not be true. A later genetic analysis associated a missense DCLRE1C variant with V-gene and J-gene trimming of TCR beta chains, and an independent cohort replicated the association.

From cysteine to phenylalanine, the CDR3 is 12 amino acids long. Only CDR3 DNA remains: 36 bases, in frame from the first base. In the germline V gene, CDR1 corresponds to SGHRS and CDR2 to YFSETQ. Trimming takes 4 bases from V and 5 bases from J, and the germline ends sit 9 bases apart. The library was produced with the immunoSEQ multiplex PCR assay. For the multiplex PCR, a mixture combining 60 forward primers for TCR Vbeta segments and 13 reverse primers for TCR Jbeta segments was used. The CDR3 region of rearranged TCR beta genes was amplified from genomic DNA by a multiplex PCR assay. The Illumina HiSeq System was used to sequence the amplified TCR beta libraries as 87-base-pair reads. The study's own analysis went as follows. A later analysis counted about 76 million unique TCR beta chains across the 666 repertoires, and roughly 10 million of these chains were shared by at least two donors. A nearest-neighbor algorithm error-corrected the raw reads and collapsed the reads into unique sequences, merging closely related sequences to remove PCR and sequencing errors. Alignment of CDR3 sequences to IMGT reference sequences was used to assign V, D and J gene segments. For a sequence to be retained, a match of at least six nucleotides was required to both a V gene segment and a J gene segment. Rearrangements were called productive when the CDR3 lacked stop codons and stayed in frame with V and J; all others were non-productive. Following IMGT convention, CDR3 was defined as the stretch from the second conserved V-encoded cysteine to the conserved J-encoded phenylalanine. Sequences without an unambiguous match to a single V gene segment were excluded from the earlier analysis of a few hundred of the donors. An earlier analysis of 587 of the donors called V segments functional above 56.7% productive rearrangements and segregating when the between-donor standard deviation exceeded 5%. To diagnose cytomegalovirus status from the catalog of TCR beta chain sequences, a statistical classification framework was built. In a later analysis, V and J genes were assigned by comparing TCR nucleotide sequences against IMGT/GENE-DB human TR gene sequences. The TCRdist pipeline was used in a later analysis to assign CDR3 sequences and most-parsimonious VDJ recombination scenarios. In a later analysis, each TCR beta chain was defined by its CDR3 amino acid sequence together with its V-gene family, and reads without a unique V-gene family were excluded. As a way to deal with suspected cross-contamination and a sequencing artifact, a later analysis dropped 592 nucleotide sequences that were highly shared and had low generation probability. In a later analysis, a clonal expansion index for each public chain was calculated from normalized within-repertoire ranks of inferred template counts. A later analysis computed generation probabilities with a VDJ recombination model fitted to out-of-frame rearrangements, and checked the results against IGoR. In a later analysis, hypergeometric tests were used to score TCR-TCR, TCR-HLA and TCR-CMV co-occurrence, with a repertoire-size bias correction applied to TCR pairs. False discovery rates were estimated in a later analysis by permuting HLA or CMV assignments 20 times. A later analysis grouped co-occurring TCRs with DBSCAN, adding TCRdist sequence similarity when clustering within HLA-allele-positive subsets. Repertoires with fewer than 30,000 or more than 120,000 public chains, plus five repertoires with anomalous nucleotide sharing, were excluded from co-occurrence clustering. This is the immuneACCESS table as TCRdb keeps it, with only in-frame sequences that have V and J called. A part of the clones is gone; compared with another copy, unresolved V genes explain less than half, and the rest is unexplained. The V and J calls and clone size come from that table; D and trimming were worked out from the DNA. The sample table records about 130,000 clones; roughly 71% of these occur just once. The leading ten clones occupy roughly 6.3% of the sample.

In total, 500 to 700 healthy bone marrow donors made up the cohort. Cohort members were all nominally healthy when sampled, although unrecorded immune exposures were likely present. The donor was CMV seropositive and belonged to the group of 250 to 300 seropositive cohort members. A peripheral blood sample was collected from each donor, and TCR beta sequencing was performed on peripheral blood mononuclear cells. The Qiagen DNeasy Blood Extraction Kit was used to extract genomic DNA from the blood cell samples. The rearrangement joined TRBV5-1 to TRBJ2-5; a weak D assignment points to TRBD2 (6 bases agree). The receptor was isolated from a woman in her fifties or sixties in good health and CMV-seropositive. Sequencing was done on a sample of PBMCs. The CDR3 region reads CASSGTRETQYF. The sequence in DNA is TGCGCCAGCAGCGGGACTCGGGAGACCCAGTACTTC.